This TCR beta chain originates from a study of blood T cell repertoires in COVID-19 (dated by TCRdb to about 2020). About the full investigation: Collaborator samples came from the United States, Italy and Spain and covered acute and convalescent phases of COVID-19. Subjects who had been exposed to COVID-19, were actively infected with it, or had recovered from it provided the deeply sampled blood TCRbeta repertoires that made up the dataset. The prospective study material was composed of cDNA or gDNA derived from T cells, B-cell-depleted T cells, or PBMCs. The samples were drawn from two sources: the first 160 participants of the ongoing ImmuneRACE study, and 950 to 1,500 subjects contributed by 6 global collaborators. The repertoires were made available in a free public database intended to serve as a resource for research on the immune response to SARS-CoV-2. Where HLA class I and class II types were available, the types were taken from metadata supplied by the sample provider, not from assay-based typing. A de-identified subject ID, COVID-19 status, age in years and sex were almost always included in the sample metadata.

Relative to germline, V is 5 bases shorter and J is 6 bases shorter, with 16 bases between their ends. The germline V gene specifies SGHAT as CDR1 and FQNNGV as CDR2. Counted from cysteine to phenylalanine, this CDR3 has 14 amino acids. The sequence is cut down to CDR3 DNA, 42 bases in frame from base 1. The collaborating institutions used their own protocols to collect whole blood in K2EDTA tubes. For TCRbeta analysis, collaborators shipped samples as frozen whole blood, isolated PBMCs, or DNA extracted from either of those sample types. TCRbeta CDR3 regions were amplified from genomic DNA by means of the immunoSEQ Assay, a bias-controlled multiplex PCR. From the authors' description of their analysis: Nucleated cell counts per sample were estimated from amplification of reference gene primers within the assay. Sequence reads were collapsed and filtered to measure the absolute abundance of every unique TCRbeta CDR3 rearrangement. For each sample, productive Simpson clonality was calculated as the square root of Simpson's diversity index over productive rearrangements. The immuneACCESS repertoire file appears here via TCRdb, limited to in-frame rearrangements. These files lack a portion of the clones; in checked studies, under half of the deficit traces to unresolved V genes, and the cause of the others is not known. V and J calls and clone size are given by that table; D and trimming were obtained from the DNA. This sample is represented by approximately 430,000 clones; 86% of them were singletons. The top ten clones comprise around 1.4% of the sample.

The paper as a whole reports these results and caveats: How much clinical and demographic metadata was included differed by source and by participant, and the metadata was provided uncurated.

Comments on this clone: Its specific antigen is unknown. One base away there is no much larger clone; base qualities are not given.

The sample consisted of peripheral blood. The TCR originated in a woman aged 25 to 39 with active or convalescent COVID-19. The receptor chain draws on TRBV11-2 and TRBJ1-2; the D segment could be TRBD1, given 6 matching bases. The nucleotide sequence is given as TGTGCCAGCAGCCCGGGGGGGGGCGGGAATGGCTACACCTTC. Translated, this is CASSPGGGGNGYTF.